The rows below give T cell receptor beta chains drawn from one sample of a study of T cell responses to AZD1222 COVID-19 vaccine. Data came from immunoSEQ multiplex PCR; TCRdb stores just in-frame clones and leaves some out. In the table there are approximately 210,000 clones, roughly 94% of which are singletons. Sequencing used peripheral blood, obtained 28 days after the second dose of the MenACWY control vaccine. The receptors stem from an adult who received the MenACWY meningococcal vaccine as a control. CDR3s include the opening cysteine and the closing phenylalanine or tryptophan. Where a row states a size, it is once, few, many or the class of an expanded clone; other rows omit it.

TRBV28,.,TRBJ2-3,CASRSTDTQYF
TRBV27,.,TRBJ2-7,CASGHRQLYEQYF
TRBV6-6,.,TRBJ1-2,CASSNRRGGWSYTF
TRBV5-8,.,TRBJ2-5,CASSSDRFGETQYF
TRBV5-1,once,TRBJ2-3,CASSFGGASTDTQYF
TRBV4-3,.,TRBJ1-1,CASSQVITGTGEGWGPYTEAFF
TRBV10-3,.,TRBJ2-1,CAISGLGEEQFF
TRBV9,.,TRBJ2-2,CASSAQLRTDGELFF
TRBV28,.,TRBJ1-2,CASSLRINGYTF
TRBV24-1,.,TRBJ2-7,CATSDRNRWYEQYF
TRBV30,.,TRBJ1-1,CAWSSGPQGYTEAFF
TRBV28,.,TRBJ2-5,CASCRKGWQETQYF